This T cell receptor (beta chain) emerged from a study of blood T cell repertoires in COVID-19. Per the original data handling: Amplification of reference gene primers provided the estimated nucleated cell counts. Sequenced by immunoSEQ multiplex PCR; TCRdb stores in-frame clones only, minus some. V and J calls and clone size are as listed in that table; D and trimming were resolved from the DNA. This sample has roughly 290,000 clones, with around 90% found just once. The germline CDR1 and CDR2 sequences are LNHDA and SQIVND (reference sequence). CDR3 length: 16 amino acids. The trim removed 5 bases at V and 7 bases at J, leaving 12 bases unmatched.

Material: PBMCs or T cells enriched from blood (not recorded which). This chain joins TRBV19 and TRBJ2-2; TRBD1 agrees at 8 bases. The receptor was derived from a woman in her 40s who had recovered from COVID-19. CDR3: CASSPRRTGFNGELFF. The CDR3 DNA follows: TGTGCCAGTAGTCCGAGAAGGACAGGGTTTAACGGGGAGCTGTTTTTT.